One and the same sample provided the 29 T cell receptor beta chains below, sequenced in a study of identical twins. TCRdb passed the 5' RACE reads through MiXCR, listing each CDR3 protein once. This sample has about 470,000 distinct CDR3 sequences, with 24% found just once. These sequences were also reported in another study, on T cells expressing NK-cell markers.

The sequenced sample consisted of CD4+ T cells sorted from blood. All receptors come from a woman under 30 in good health.

V gene TRBV5-1 combines with J gene TRBJ2-2; D possibly matches TRBD1 or TRBD2 (6 bases each). CDR1 is SGHRS, CDR2 YFSETQ, per germline. The CDR3 runs to 14 residues. The V end lost 4 bases, the J end lost 0 bases, and 7 bases lay between the germline ends. CDR3 in DNA: TGCGCCAGCAGCGGGGGGCCGAACACCGGGGAGCTGTTTTTT. Protein sequence: CASSGGPNTGELFF.

J is TRBJ1-5 and V is TRBV6-1; D unresolved. Germline V CDR1 and CDR2: MNHNS, SASEGT. This CDR3 has 13 residues. V lost 10 bases and J 5 bases, leaving 15 bases between the germline ends. The CDR3 sequence: CATMRTVDQPQHF. CDR3 DNA sequence: TGTGCCACCATGAGAACCGTCGATCAGCCCCAGCATTTT.

This clonotype was picked up many times. The CDR3 sequence: CASSLLGQTYEQYF. CDR3 nucleotides: TGCGCCAGCAGCTTGTTGGGACAGACCTACGAGCAGTACTTC. This chain joins TRBV5-1 and TRBJ2-7; 7 bases line up with TRBD1. From germline, CDR1 is SGHRS and CDR2 YFSETQ. The CDR3 is 14 residues long. The V and J ends lost 1 base and 2 bases, in that order; junction bases with no gene match: 3.

The chain employs TRBV5-6 and TRBJ2-5; 9 bases are shared with TRBD2. V was pared by 4 bases and J by 5 bases, with 12 bases of the junction left unmatched. The CDR3 extends over 16 amino acids. From germline, CDR1 is SGHDT and CDR2 YYEEEE. The CDR3 loop is CASSLRVAGVWETQYF. The DNA for the CDR3 is TGTGCCAGCAGCCTACGTGTAGCGGGGGTTTGGGAGACCCAGTACTTC.

The chain has TRBV4-2 and TRBJ2-7, with D perhaps TRBD2 (6 bases). Deletions cut 1 base from V and 2 bases from J, with 18 bases between. This CDR3 spans 17 amino acids. Germline assignment: CDR1 LGHNA and CDR2 YNFKEQ. The CDR3 DNA sequence: TGTGCCAGCAGCCAAGCCCCTCGGGCGGGGAGTCCCTACGAGCAGTACTTC. This gives the protein CASSQAPRAGSPYEQYF.

Written as DNA, the CDR3 is TGTGCCAGCAGGAGGGACAGTCATAATTCACCCCTCCACTTT. Its translation is CASRRDSHNSPLHF. The rearrangement joins TRBV12-3 or TRBV12-4 to TRBJ1-6; 7 positions agree with TRBD1. The length of the CDR3 is 14 residues. J lost 5 bases, V lost 6 bases, and 4 bases had no gene match.

The chain uses TRBV20-1 and TRBJ1-2; TRBD1 is a possible D gene (5 bases). Germline CDR1 and CDR2: DFQATT and SNEGSKA (reference sequence). This CDR3 region has 11 residues. CDR3 loop: CGFRENYGYTF. CDR3 in DNA: TGCGGATTCAGGGAAAACTATGGCTACACCTTC.

The chain has TRBV5-1 and TRBJ2-3; TRBD2 agrees at 8 bases. CDR3 length: 13 residues. Germline values: CDR1 SGHRS, CDR2 YFSETQ. The V and J ends lost 1 base and 13 bases, in that order; junction bases with no gene match: 8. For the CDR3, the DNA is TGCGCCAGCAGCTTGCGCCCAGCGGGAGCGGAGTATTTT. Residues: CASSLRPAGAEYF.

This clonotype was detected a few times. This chain connects TRBV10-3 to TRBJ2-3, with a possible D match to TRBD2 (6 bases). The CDR3 has 16 amino acids. Trimming took 7 bases from V and 0 from J, leaving 17 bases between them. The germline CDR1 and CDR2 sequences are ENHRY and SYGVKD. The CDR3 bases are TGTGCCATCATGGAGGGAACCCACGGGAGCACAGATACGCAGTATTTT. Its translation: CAIMEGTHGSTDTQYF.

J is TRBJ2-2 and V is TRBV7-2; D possibly corresponds to TRBD2 (6 bases). Germline CDR1 is SGHTA and CDR2 is FQGNSA. Trimming removed 0 bases at V and 0 bases at J, with 11 bases between. The CDR3 runs 17 residues. CDR3 sequence (DNA): TGTGCCAGCAGCTTAGCGGGAGGTAACACGAACACCGGGGAGCTGTTTTTT. It translates to CASSLAGGNTNTGELFF.

This clonotype has only a few counts. The rearrangement joins TRBV6-5 to TRBJ1-5, with D possibly being TRBD1 (5 bases). CDR1 and CDR2 from the germline V gene are MNHEY and SVGAGI. The CDR3 consists of 14 residues. Trimming removed 4 bases at V and 6 bases at J, with 13 bases between. CDR3 DNA sequence: TGTGCCAGCAGTTTGGGGCTCCTGGGTCAGCCCCAGCATTTT. As protein: CASSLGLLGQPQHF.

The chain couples TRBV20-1 to TRBJ2-3; D is perhaps TRBD1 (6 bases). CDR1 and CDR2 (germline): DFQATT, SNEGSKA (reference sequence). This CDR3 has 16 amino acids. The ends were cut back, 5 bases at V and 1 base at J, with 19 bases in the middle. In DNA form, the CDR3 reads TGCAGTGCTCAACCCGGGACAACTACCGGCACAGATACGCAGTATTTT. It yields the protein CSAQPGTTTGTDTQYF.

This clonotype was seen a few times. The CDR3 region has the DNA TGTGCCAGCAGCTTAACGGGAGGTTCACCCCTCCACTTT. Its translation is CASSLTGGSPLHF. The chain uses TRBV7-9 and TRBJ1-6; no clear D. Between the trimmed V and J ends, which lost 2 bases and 9 bases, there was a span of 8 bases. Germline assignment: CDR1 SEHNR and CDR2 FQNEAQ (reference sequence). The CDR3 contains 13 residues.

The chain carries TRBV5-1 and TRBJ2-3; 8 nucleotides agree with TRBD2. The ends lost 0 bases at V and 4 bases at J; junction bases unmatched: 7. The CDR3 has 16 amino acids. Looked up from germline, CDR1 is SGHRS and CDR2 is YFSETQ. Here the CDR3 DNA reads TGCGCCAGCAGCTTGGCCCTCGGGGGGGCCGCAGATACGCAGTATTTT. Residues: CASSLALGGAADTQYF.

The chain uses TRBV5-1 and TRBJ2-1, with D uncertain. The V end lost 0 bases, the J end lost 7 bases, and 17 bases lay between the germline ends. Germline-derived CDR1 and CDR2 are SGHRS and YFSETQ. The CDR3 has 16 residues. The CDR3 is CASSLDPGHQGNEQFF. The DNA for the CDR3 is TGCGCCAGCAGCTTGGACCCCGGTCACCAAGGTAATGAGCAGTTCTTC.

The chain combines TRBV18 with TRBJ2-7; the match to TRBD1 covers 7 bases. Germline V gives CDR1 KGHSH, CDR2 LQKENI. V was clipped by 6 bases and J by 2 bases; unmatched bases: 10. The CDR3 is 15 residues long. CDR3 DNA: TGTGCCAGCTCCCACAGGGGAGAGGGGACCTACGAGCAGTACTTC. It translates to CASSHRGEGTYEQYF.

This clonotype turned up a few times. The genes are TRBV6-2 or TRBV6-3 and TRBJ2-1, with 7 positions matching TRBD1. The CDR3 spans 14 residues. The ends lost 10 bases at V and 5 bases at J; junction bases unmatched: 11. Germline V gene lookup returns CDR1 MNHEY and CDR2 SVGEGT. The CDR3 DNA reads as TGTGCCACCAAGAAGGGACAGCCGAACAATGAGCAGTTCTTC. Its translation is CATKKGQPNNEQFF.

The chain uses TRBV4-3 and TRBJ2-1, with 12 bases matching TRBD2. CDR1 is LGHNA, CDR2 YSLEER, per germline. The junction had 3 bases not matched to a gene; V was cut back by 0 bases and J by 9 bases. CDR3 length: 15 amino acids. The CDR3 DNA sequence: TGCGCCAGCAGCCAAGAACTAGCGGGAGGCGTTGAGCAGTTCTTC. Translation: CASSQELAGGVEQFF.

This clonotype was seen a handful of times. The chain has TRBV20-1 and TRBJ2-2, with D unresolved. V was cut by 1 base and J by 6 bases, with 9 bases left in between. The germline V gene encodes CDR1 DFQATT and CDR2 SNEGSKA (reference sequence). The CDR3 runs to 13 residues. CDR3 bases: TGCAGTGCTAGAGGTGTGGTTTCCGGGGAGCTGTTTTTT. Amino acids: CSARGVVSGELFF.

This clonotype has just a few counts. This chain links TRBV10-3 with TRBJ1-6, with a possible D match to TRBD1 (5 bases). Germline V gene lookup returns CDR1 ENHRY and CDR2 SYGVKD. CDR3 length: 13 residues. The ends were cut back, 7 bases at V and 8 bases at J, with 12 bases in the middle. The DNA of the CDR3 is TGTGCCATCACAAGGGGTTTGGATTCACCCCTCCACTTT. Residues: CAITRGLDSPLHF.

The chain has TRBV20-1 and TRBJ2-1, with a possible D match to TRBD2 (5 bases). Germline values: CDR1 DFQATT, CDR2 SNEGSKA (reference sequence). This CDR3 spans 17 amino acids. V was trimmed by 0 bases and J by 0 bases, leaving 15 bases between them. The CDR3 region has the DNA TGCAGTGCTAGAGATTTCCTAGCCCTGAGCTCCTACAATGAGCAGTTCTTC. As protein: CSARDFLALSSYNEQFF.

This clonotype came up a few times. The CDR3 here is CASSLLALAGLASTDTQYF. The CDR3 DNA is TGCGCCAGCAGCTTGCTCGCACTAGCGGGGCTTGCTAGCACAGATACGCAGTATTTT. The gene calls are TRBV5-1 and TRBJ2-3, with 10 bases lining up with TRBD2. CDR3 length: 19 amino acids. The junction had 11 bases not matched to a gene; V was cut back by 1 base and J by 0 bases. The germline CDR1 and CDR2 sequences are SGHRS and YFSETQ.

The chain is built from TRBV3-1 and TRBJ2-3; tentatively, D is TRBD2 (5 bases). V was clipped by 1 base and J by 6 bases, with 17 bases between them. The CDR3 has 16 amino acids. CDR1 is LGHDT and CDR2 is YNNKEL in the germline V gene (reference sequence). CDR3 coding DNA: TGTGCCAGCAGCCAAGCGTTAGGACGCTCGGGGGATACGCAGTATTTT. Protein product: CASSQALGRSGDTQYF.

The CDR3 reads CASSYSPSSGRGTYNEQFF. CDR3 nucleotide sequence: TGTGCCAGCAGTTACTCGCCCTCTAGCGGGAGAGGGACCTACAATGAGCAGTTCTTC. The chain has TRBV6-5 and TRBJ2-1; 10 bases align to TRBD2. V gave up 0 bases and J gave up 2 bases; unmatched junction bases: 10. This CDR3 has 19 residues. Germline CDR1 reads MNHEY; CDR2 reads SVGAGI.

Of note for this clonotype: Its ends do not fully match the called genes, so a read error is possible. The chain links TRBV20-1 to TRBJ2-1, with 7 bases identical to TRBD1. This CDR3 contains 18 residues. Germline CDR1 reads DFQATT; CDR2 reads SNEGSKA (reference sequence). CDR3 sequence (DNA): TGCAGTGCTAGAGATCAATACAGGGGCCCCTTATCCTTCAATGAGCAGTTCTTC. Amino acid sequence: CSARDQYRGPLSFNEQFF.

This clonotype was counted a few times. This rearrangement joins TRBV2 to TRBJ2-1; D might be TRBD2 (5 bases). This CDR3 region has 15 residues. The V gene lost 4 bases and the J gene lost 2 bases, with 12 bases spanning the gap. Germline assignment: CDR1 SNHLY and CDR2 FYNNEI. For the CDR3, the DNA is TGTGCCAGCAGTGTTGGAATGAGGGCCTACAATGAGCAGTTCTTC. Translating it yields CASSVGMRAYNEQFF.

The chain is built from TRBV20-1 and TRBJ2-3; 7 nucleotides align to TRBD2. The CDR3 is 15 amino acids. V shed 4 bases and J 2 bases; nucleotides not matched to a gene: 9. The germline V gene encodes CDR1 DFQATT and CDR2 SNEGSKA (reference sequence). CDR3 sequence reads: CSAILSGIDTDTQYF. Here the CDR3 DNA reads TGCAGTGCTATATTGAGCGGGATCGACACAGATACGCAGTATTTT.

V and J are TRBV20-1 and TRBJ2-2; 10 nucleotides match TRBD2. This CDR3 comprises 15 residues. Trimming removed 0 bases from V and 6 bases from J; junction bases left unmatched: 4. Germline V lookup: CDR1 DFQATT, CDR2 SNEGSKA (reference sequence). The CDR3 sequence is CSARDPLAGSGELFF. The CDR3 DNA reads TGCAGTGCTAGAGATCCACTAGCGGGGTCCGGGGAGCTGTTTTTT.

The chain carries TRBV5-1 and TRBJ1-1; TRBD1 might be the D (6 bases). Trimming pared 5 bases from V and 0 bases from J, leaving 14 bases between. The CDR3 totals 15 residues. Per the germline V gene, CDR1 is SGHRS and CDR2 is YFSETQ. The CDR3 loop reads CASRNRATMNTEAFF. CDR3 in DNA: TGCGCCAGCAGGAACAGGGCGACGATGAACACTGAAGCTTTCTTT.